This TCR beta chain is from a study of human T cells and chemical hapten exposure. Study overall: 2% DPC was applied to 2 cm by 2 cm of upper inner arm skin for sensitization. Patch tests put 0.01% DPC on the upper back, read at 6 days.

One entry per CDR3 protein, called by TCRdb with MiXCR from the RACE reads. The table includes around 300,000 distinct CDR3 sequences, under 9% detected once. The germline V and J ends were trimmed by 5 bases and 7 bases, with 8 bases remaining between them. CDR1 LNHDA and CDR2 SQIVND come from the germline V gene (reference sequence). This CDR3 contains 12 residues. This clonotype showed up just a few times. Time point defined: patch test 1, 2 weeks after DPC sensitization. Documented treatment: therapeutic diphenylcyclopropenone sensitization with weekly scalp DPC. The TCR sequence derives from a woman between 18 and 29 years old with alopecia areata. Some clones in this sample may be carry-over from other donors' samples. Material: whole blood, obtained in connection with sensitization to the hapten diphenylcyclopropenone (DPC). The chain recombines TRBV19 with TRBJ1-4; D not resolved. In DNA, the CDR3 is TGTGCCAGTAGTCGCAGACCTGAAAAACTGTTTTTT. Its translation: CASSRRPEKLFF.